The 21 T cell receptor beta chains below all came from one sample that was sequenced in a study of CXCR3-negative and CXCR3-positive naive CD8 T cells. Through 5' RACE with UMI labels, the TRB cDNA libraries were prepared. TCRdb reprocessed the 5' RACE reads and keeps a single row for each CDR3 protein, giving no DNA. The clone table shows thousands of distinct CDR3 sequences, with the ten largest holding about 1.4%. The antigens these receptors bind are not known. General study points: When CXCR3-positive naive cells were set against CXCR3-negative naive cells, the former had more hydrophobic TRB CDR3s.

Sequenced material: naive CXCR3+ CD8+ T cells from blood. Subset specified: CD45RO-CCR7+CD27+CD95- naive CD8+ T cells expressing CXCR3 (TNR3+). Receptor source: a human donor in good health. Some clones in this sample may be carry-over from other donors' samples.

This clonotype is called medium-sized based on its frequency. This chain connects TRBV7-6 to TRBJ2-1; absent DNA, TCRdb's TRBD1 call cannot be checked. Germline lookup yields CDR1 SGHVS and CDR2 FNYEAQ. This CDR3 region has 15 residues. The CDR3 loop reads CASSVTGGVGDEQFF.

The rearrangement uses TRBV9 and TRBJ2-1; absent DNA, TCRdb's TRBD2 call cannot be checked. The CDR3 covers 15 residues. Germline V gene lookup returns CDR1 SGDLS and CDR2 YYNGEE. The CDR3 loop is CASSVELAGFNEQFF.

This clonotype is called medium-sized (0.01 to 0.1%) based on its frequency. This chain's CDR3 is CASSNLGQPQHF. This chain joins TRBV21-1 and TRBJ1-5. TRBV21-1 is a documented pseudogene. CDR3 size: 12 residues.

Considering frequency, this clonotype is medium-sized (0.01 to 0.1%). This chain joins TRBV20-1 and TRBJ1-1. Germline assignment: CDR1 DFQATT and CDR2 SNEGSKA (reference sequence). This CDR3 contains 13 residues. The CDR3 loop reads CSARDGRRTEAFF.

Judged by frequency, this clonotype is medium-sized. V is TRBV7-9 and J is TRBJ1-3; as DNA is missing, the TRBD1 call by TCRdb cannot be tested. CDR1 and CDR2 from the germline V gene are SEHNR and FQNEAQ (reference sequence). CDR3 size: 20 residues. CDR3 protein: CASSLASLGTGEIRGNTIYF.

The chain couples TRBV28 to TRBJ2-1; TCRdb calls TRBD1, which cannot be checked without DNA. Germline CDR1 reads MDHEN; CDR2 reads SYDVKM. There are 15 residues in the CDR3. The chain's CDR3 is CASSVGRASYNEQFF.

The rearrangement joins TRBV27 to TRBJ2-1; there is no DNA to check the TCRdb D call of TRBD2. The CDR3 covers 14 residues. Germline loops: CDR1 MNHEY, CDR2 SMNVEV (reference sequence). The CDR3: CASKLAGGGNEQFF.

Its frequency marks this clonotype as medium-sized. This CDR3 is CASNSGIGNTEAFF. This chain uses TRBV27 with TRBJ1-1; TCRdb's D call of TRBD1 is untestable without DNA. CDR1 is MNHEY and CDR2 is SMNVEV in the germline V gene (reference sequence). CDR3 length: 14 residues.

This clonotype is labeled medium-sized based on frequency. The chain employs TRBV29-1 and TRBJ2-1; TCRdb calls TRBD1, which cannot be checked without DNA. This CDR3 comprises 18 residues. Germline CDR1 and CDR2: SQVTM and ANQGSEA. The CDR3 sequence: CSVEWAKLLGGRDNEQFF.

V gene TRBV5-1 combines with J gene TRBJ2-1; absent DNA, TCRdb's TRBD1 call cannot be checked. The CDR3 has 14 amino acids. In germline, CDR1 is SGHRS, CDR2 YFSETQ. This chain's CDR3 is CASSGQDRYNEQFF.

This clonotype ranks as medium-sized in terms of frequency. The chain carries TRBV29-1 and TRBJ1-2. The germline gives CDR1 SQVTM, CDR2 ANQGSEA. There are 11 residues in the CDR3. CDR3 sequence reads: CSVGGESGYTF.

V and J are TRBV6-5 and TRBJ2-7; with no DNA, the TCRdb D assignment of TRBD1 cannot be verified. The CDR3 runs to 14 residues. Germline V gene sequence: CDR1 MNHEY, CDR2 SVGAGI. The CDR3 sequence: CASSYRDGSYEQYF.

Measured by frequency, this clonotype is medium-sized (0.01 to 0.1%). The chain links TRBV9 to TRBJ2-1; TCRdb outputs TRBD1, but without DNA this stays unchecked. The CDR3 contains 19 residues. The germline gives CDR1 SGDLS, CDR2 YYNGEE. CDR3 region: CASSDHRGLGTLSYNEQFF.

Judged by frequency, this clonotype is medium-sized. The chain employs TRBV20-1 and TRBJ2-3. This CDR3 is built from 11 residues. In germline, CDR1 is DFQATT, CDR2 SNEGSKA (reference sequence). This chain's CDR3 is CSARFVDTQYF.

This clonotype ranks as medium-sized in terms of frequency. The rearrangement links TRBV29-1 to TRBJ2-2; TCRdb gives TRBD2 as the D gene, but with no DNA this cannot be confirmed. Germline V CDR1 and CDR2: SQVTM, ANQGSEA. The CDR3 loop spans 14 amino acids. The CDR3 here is CSVVWGDSTGELFF.

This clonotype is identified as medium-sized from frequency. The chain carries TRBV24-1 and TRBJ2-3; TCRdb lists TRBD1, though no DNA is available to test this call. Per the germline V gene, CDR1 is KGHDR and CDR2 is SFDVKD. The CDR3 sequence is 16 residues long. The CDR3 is CATQPRPGTTGDTQYF.

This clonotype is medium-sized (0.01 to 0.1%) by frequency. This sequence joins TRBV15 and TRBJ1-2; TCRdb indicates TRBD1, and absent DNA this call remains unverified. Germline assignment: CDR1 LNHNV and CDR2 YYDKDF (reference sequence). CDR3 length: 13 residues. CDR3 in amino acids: CATSRDRGSGYTF.

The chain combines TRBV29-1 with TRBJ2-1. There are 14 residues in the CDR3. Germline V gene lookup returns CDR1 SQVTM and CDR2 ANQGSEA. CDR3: CSVVLANSYNEQFF.

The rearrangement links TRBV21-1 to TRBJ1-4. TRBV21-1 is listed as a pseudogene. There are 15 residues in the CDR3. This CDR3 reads CATRGFEEISEKLFF.

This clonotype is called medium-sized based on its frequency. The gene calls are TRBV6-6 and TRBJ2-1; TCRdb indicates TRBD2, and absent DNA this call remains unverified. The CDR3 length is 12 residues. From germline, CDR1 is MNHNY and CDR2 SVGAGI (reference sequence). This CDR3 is CASHRLRGEQFF.

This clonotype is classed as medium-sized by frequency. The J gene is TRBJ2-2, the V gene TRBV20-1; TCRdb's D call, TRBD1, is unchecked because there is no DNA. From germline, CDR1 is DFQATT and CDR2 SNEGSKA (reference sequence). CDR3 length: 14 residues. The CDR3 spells CSARDQGTAGELFF.